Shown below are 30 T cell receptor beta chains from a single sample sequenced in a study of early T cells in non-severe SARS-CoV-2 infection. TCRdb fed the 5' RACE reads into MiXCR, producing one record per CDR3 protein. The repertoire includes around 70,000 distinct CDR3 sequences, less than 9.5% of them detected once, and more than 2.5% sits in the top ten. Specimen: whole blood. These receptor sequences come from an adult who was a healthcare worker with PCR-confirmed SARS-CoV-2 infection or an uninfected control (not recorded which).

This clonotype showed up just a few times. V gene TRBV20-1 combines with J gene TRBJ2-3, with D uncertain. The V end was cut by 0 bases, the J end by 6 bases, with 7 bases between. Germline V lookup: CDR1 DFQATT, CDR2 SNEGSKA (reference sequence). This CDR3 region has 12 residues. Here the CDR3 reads CSARDPPDTQYF. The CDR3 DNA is TGCAGTGCTAGAGATCCCCCCGATACGCAGTATTTT.

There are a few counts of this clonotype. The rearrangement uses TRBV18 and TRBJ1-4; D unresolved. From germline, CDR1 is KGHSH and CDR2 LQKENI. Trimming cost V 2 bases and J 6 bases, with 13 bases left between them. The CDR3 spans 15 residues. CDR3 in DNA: TGTGCCAGCTCACCAAAGGCCCCCGGGGATGAAAAACTGTTTTTT. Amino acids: CASSPKAPGDEKLFF.

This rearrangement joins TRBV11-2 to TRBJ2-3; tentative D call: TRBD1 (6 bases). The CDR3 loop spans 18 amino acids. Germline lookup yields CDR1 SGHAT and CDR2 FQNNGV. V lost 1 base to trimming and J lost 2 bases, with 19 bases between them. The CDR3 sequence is CASSLGRGRGGVTDTQYF. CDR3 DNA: TGTGCCAGCAGCTTAGGCCGAGGCAGGGGTGGGGTCACAGATACGCAGTATTTT.

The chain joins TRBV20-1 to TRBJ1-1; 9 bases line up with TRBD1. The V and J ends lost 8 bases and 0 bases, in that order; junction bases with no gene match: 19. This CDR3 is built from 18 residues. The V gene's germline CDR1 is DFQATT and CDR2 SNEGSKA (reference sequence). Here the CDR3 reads CSPRGYGTGHGMNTEAFF. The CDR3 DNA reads TGCAGTCCGAGGGGATACGGGACAGGGCATGGGATGAACACTGAAGCTTTCTTT.

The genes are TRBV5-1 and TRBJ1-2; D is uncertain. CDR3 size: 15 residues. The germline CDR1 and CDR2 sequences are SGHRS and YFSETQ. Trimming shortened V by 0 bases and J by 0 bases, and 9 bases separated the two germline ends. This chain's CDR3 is CASSLEATTNYGYTF. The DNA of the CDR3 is TGCGCCAGCAGCTTGGAAGCCACCACTAACTATGGCTACACCTTC. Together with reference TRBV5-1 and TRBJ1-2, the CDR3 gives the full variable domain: KAGVTQTPRYLIKTRGQQVTLSCSPISGHRSVSWYQQTPGQGLQFLFEYFSETQRNKGNFPGRFSGRQFSNSRSEMNVSTLELGDSALYLCASSLEATTNYGYTFGSGTRLTVV.

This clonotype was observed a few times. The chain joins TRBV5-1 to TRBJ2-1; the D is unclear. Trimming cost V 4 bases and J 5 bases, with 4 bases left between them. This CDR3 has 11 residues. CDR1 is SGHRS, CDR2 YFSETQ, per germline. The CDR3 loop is CASSKNNEQFF. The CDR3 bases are TGCGCCAGCAGCAAGAACAATGAGCAGTTCTTC.

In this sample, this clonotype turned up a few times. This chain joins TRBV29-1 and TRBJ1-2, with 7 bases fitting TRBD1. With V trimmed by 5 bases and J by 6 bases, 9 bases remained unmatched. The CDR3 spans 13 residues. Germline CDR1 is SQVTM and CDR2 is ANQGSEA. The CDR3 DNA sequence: TGCAGCGTTTCCCTGACAGGGTCGGATGGCTACACCTTC. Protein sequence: CSVSLTGSDGYTF. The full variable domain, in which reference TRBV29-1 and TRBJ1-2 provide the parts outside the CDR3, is SAVISQKPSRDICQRGTSLTIQCQVDSQVTMMFWYRQQPGQSLTLIATANQGSEATYESGFVIDKFPISRPNLTFSTLTVSNMSPEDSSIYLCSVSLTGSDGYTFGSGTRLTVV.

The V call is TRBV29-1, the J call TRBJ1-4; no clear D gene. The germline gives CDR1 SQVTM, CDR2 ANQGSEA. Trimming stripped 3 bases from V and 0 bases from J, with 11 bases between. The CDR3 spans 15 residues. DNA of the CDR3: TGCAGCGTTGAGGGTTCGGAATCAACTAATGAAAAACTGTTTTTT. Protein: CSVEGSESTNEKLFF.

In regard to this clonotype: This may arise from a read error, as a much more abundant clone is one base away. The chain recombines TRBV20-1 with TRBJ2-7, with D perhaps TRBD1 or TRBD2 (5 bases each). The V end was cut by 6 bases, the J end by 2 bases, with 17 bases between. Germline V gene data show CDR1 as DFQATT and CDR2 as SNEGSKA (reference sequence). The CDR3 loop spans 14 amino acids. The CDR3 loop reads CSAILTRDPYEQYF. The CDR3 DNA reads TGCAGTGCCATCCTCACTAGGGACCCCTACGAGCAGTACTTC.

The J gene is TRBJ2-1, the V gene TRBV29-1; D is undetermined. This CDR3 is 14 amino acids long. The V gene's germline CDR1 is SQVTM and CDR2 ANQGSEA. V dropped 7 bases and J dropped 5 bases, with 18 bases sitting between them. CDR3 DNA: TGCAGCGCCCTCATGTTGGGCGTGGACAATGAGCAGTTCTTC. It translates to CSALMLGVDNEQFF.

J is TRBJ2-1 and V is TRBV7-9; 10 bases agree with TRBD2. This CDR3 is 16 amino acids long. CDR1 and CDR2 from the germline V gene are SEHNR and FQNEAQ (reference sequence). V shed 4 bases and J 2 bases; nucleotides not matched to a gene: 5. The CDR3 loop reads CASSSYSGRTYNEQFF. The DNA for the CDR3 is TGTGCCAGCAGCTCCTATAGCGGGAGGACCTACAATGAGCAGTTCTTC.

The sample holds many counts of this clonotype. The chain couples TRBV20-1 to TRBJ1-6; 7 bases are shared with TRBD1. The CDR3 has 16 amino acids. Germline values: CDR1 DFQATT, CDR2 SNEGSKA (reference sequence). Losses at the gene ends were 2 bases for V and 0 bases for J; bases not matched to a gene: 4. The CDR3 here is CSARQTGSSYNSPLHF. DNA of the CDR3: TGCAGTGCTAGACAGACAGGGAGCTCCTATAATTCACCCCTCCACTTT.

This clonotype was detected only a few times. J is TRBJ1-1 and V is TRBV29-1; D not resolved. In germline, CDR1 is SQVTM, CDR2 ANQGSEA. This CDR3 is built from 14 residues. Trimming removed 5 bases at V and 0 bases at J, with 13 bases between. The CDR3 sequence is CSVLGPTVNTEAFF. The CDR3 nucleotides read TGCAGCGTTTTAGGACCTACTGTGAACACTGAAGCTTTCTTT.

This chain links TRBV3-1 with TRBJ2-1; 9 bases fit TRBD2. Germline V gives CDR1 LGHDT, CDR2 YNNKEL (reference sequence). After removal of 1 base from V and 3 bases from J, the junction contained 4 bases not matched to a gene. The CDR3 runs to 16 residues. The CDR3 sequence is CASSQVSGRVYNEQFF. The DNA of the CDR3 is TGTGCCAGCAGCCAAGTTAGCGGGAGAGTCTACAATGAGCAGTTCTTC.

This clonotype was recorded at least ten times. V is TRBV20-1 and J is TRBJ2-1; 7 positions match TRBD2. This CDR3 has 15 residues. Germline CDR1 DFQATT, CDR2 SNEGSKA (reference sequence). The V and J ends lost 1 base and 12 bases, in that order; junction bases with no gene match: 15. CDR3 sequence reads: CSARVVAGETHGQFF. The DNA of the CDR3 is TGCAGTGCTAGAGTAGTGGCGGGAGAGACCCATGGGCAGTTCTTC.

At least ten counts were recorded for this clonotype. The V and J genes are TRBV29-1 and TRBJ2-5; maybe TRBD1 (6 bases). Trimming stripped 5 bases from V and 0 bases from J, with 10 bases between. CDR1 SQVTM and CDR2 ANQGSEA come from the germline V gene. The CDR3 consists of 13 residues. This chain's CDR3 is CSVTDRYQETQYF. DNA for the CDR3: TGCAGCGTTACAGACAGGTACCAAGAGACCCAGTACTTC.

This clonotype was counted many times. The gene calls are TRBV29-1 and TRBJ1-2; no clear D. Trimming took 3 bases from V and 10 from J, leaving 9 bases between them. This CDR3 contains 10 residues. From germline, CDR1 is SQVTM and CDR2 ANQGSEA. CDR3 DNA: TGCAGCGTTGACGTCGATGTCTACACCTTC. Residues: CSVDVDVYTF.

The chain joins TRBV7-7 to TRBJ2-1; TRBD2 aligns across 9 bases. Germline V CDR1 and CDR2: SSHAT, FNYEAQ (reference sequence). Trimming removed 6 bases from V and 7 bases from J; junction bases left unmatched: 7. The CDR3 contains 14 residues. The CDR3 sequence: CASSPGLAWNEQFF. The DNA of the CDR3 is TGTGCCAGCAGTCCGGGACTAGCTTGGAATGAGCAGTTCTTC.

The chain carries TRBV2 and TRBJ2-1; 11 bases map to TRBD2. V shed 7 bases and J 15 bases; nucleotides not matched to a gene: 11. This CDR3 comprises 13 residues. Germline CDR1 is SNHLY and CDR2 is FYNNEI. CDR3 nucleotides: TGTGCCAGCAAGGGGACTAGCGGTATACCTCCGTTCTTC. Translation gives CASKGTSGIPPFF.

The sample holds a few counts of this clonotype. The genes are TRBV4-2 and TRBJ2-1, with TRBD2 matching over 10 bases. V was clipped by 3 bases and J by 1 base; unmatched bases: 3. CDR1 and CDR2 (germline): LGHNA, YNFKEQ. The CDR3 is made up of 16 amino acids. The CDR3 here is CASSQASGGSYNEQFF. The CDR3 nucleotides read TGTGCCAGCAGCCAGGCTAGCGGGGGATCCTACAATGAGCAGTTCTTC.

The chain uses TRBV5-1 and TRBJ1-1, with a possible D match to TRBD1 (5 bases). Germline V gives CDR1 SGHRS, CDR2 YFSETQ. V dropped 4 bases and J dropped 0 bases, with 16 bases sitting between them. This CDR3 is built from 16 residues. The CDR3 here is CASSPGLRLMNTEAFF. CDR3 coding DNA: TGCGCCAGCAGCCCGGGACTTCGGTTAATGAACACTGAAGCTTTCTTT.

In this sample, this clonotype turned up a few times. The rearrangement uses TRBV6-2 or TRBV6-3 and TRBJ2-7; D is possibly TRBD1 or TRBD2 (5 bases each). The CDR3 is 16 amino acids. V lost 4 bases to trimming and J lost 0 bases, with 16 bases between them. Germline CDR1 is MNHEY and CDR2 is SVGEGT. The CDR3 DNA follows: TGTGCCAGCAGTTTACTTCCGGGACGGGGCTCCTACGAGCAGTACTTC. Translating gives CASSLLPGRGSYEQYF.

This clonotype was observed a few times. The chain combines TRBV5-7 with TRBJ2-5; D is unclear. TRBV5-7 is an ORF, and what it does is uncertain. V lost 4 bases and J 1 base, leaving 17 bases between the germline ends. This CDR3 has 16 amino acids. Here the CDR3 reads CASSQLADQLQETQYF. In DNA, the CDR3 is TGTGCCAGCAGCCAATTGGCGGATCAGCTCCAAGAGACCCAGTACTTC.

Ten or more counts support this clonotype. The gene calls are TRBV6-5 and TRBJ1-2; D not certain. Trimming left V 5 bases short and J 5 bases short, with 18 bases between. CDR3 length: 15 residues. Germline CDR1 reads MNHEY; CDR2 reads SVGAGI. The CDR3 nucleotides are TGTGCCAGCAGTGATCCAGGTCGGAAACCTTATGGCTACACCTTC. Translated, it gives CASSDPGRKPYGYTF.

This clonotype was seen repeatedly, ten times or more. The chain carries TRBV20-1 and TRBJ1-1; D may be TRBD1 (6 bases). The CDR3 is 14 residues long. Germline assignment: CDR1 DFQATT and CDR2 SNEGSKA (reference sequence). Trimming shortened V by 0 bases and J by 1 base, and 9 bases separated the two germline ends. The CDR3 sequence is CSARDQGRNTEAFF. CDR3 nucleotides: TGCAGTGCTAGAGATCAGGGGCGGAACACTGAAGCTTTCTTT.

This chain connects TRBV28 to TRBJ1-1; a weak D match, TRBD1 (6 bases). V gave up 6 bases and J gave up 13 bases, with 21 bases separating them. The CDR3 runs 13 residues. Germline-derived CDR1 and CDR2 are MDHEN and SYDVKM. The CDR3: CASSPRRRGWGFF. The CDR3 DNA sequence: TGTGCCAGCAGCCCAAGGCGCAGGGGTTGGGGTTTCTTT.

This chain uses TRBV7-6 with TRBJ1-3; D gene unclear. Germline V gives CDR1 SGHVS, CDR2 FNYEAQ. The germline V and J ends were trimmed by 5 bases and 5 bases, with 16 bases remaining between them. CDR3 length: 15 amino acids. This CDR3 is CASSPRLGYRNTIYF. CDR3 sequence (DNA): TGTGCCAGCAGCCCAAGACTGGGATACAGAAACACCATATATTTT.

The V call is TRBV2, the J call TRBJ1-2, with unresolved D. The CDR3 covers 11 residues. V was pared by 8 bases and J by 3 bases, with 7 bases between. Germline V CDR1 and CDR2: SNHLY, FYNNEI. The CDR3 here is CASQAYYGYTF. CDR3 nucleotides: TGTGCCAGCCAGGCTTACTATGGCTACACCTTC.

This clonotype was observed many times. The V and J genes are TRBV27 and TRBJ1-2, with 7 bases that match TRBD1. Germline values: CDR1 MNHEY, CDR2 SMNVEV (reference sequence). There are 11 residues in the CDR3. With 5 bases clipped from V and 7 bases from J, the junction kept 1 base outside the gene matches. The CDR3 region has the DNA TGTGCCAGCAGTCAGGGGGGTGGCTACACCTTC. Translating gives CASSQGGGYTF.

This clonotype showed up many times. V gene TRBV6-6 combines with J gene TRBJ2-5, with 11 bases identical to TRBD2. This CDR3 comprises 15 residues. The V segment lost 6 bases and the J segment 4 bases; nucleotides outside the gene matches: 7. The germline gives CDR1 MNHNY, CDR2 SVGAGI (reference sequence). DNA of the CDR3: TGTGCCAGCAGCCAACTAGCGGGAGAGGGAGAGACCCAGTACTTC. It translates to CASSQLAGEGETQYF.